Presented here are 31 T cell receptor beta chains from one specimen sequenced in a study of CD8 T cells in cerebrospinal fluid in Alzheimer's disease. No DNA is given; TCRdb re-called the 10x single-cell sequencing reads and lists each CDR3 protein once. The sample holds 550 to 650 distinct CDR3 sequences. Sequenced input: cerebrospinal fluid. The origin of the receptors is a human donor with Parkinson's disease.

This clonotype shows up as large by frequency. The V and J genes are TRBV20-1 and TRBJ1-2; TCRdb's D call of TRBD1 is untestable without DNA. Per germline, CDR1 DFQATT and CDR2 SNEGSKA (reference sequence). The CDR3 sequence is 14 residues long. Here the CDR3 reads CSARPGQGNYGYTF.

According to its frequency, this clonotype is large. The CDR3 loop reads CASSFPGRDRAPQHF. This chain connects TRBV28 to TRBJ1-5; no DNA is available, so the TRBD1 call from TCRdb remains unchecked. In germline, CDR1 is MDHEN, CDR2 SYDVKM. The CDR3 is made up of 15 amino acids.

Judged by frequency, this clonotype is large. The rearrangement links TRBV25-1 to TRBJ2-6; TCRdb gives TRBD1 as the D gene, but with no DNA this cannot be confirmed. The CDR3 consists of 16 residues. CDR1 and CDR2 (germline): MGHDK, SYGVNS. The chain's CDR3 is CASSEDTFRGANVLTF.

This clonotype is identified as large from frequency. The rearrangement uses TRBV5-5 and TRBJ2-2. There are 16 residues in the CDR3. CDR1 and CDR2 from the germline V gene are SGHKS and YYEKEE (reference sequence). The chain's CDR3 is CASRQKETGNTGELFF.

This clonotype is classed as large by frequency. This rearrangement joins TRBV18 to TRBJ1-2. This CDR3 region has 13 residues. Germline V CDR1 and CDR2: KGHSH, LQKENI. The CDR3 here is CASSQGVDYGYTF.

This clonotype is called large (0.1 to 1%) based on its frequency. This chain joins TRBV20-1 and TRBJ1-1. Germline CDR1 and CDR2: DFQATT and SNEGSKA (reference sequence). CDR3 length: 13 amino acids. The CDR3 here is CSAAADGNTEAFF.

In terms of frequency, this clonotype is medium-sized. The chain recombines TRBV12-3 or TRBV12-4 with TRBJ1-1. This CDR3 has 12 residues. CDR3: CASSLSRTEAFF.

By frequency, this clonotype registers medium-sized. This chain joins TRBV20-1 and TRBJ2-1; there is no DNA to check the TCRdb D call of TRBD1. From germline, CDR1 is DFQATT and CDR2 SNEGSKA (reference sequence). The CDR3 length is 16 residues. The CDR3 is CSARDQLAGRLNEQFF.

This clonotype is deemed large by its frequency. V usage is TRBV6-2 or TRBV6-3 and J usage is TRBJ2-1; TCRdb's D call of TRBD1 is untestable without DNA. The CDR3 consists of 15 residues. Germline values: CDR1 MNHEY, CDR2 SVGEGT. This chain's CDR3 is CASRFFARGDNEQFF.

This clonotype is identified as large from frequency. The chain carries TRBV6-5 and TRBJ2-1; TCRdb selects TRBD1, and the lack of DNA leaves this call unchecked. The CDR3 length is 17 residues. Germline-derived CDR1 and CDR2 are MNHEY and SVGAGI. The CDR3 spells CASSYRAPGWEVDEQFF.

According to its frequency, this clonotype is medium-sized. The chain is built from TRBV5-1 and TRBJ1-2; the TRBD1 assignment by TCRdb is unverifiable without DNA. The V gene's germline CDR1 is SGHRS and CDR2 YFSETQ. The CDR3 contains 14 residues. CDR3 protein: CASSLARGGDGYTF.

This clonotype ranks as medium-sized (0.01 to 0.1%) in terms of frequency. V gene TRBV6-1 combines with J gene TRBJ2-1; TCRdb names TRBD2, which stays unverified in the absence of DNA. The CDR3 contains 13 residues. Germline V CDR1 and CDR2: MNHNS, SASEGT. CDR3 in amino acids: CASTTSGRTEQFF.

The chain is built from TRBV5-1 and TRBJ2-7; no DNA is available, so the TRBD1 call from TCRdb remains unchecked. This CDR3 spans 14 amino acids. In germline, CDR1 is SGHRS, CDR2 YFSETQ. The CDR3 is CASSPRDRSHEQYF.

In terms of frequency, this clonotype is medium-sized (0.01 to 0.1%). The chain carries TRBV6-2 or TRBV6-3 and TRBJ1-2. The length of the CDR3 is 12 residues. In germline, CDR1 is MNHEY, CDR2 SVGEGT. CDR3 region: CASSTQYYGYTF.

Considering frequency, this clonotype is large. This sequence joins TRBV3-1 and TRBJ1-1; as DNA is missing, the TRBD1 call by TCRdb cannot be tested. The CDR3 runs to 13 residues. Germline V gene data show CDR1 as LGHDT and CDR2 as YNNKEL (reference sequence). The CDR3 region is CASSQEGVLRAFF.

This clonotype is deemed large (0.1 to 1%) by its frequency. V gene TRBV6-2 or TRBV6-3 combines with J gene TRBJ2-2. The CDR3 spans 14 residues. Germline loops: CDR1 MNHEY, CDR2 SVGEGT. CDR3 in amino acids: CASSWLPNTGELFF.

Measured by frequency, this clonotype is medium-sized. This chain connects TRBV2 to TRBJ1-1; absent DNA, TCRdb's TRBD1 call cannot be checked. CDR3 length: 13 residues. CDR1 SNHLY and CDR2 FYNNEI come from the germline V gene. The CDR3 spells CASSATGGVKAFF.

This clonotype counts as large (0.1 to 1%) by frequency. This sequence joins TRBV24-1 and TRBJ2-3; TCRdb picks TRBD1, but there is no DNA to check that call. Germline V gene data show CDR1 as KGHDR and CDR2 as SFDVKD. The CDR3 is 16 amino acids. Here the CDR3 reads CATSDPVGGSADTQYF.

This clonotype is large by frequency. The CDR3 reads CSVGRGSGSAGELFF. V gene TRBV29-1 combines with J gene TRBJ2-2; absent DNA, TCRdb's TRBD2 call cannot be checked. The CDR3 is 15 residues long. Germline-derived CDR1 and CDR2 are SQVTM and ANQGSEA.

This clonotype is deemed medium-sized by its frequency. The CDR3 sequence: CASSRDNYEQYF. The chain recombines TRBV5-1 with TRBJ2-7; TCRdb proposes TRBD1, but this gene call is untestable without DNA. Looked up from germline, CDR1 is SGHRS and CDR2 is YFSETQ. The CDR3 runs to 12 residues.

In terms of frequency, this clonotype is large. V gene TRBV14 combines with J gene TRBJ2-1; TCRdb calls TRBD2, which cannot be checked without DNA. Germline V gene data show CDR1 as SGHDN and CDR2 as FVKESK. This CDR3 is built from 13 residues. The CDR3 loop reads CASSSLAGDEQFF.

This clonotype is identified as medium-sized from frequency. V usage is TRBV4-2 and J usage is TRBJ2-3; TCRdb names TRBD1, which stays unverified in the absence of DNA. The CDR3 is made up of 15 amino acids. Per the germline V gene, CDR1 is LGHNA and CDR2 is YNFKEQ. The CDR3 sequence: CASSQDRGGGDTQYF.

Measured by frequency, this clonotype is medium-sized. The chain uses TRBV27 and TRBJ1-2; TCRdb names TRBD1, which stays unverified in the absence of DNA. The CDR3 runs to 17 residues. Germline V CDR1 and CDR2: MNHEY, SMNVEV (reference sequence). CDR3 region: CASSLVGLQGDDYGYTF.

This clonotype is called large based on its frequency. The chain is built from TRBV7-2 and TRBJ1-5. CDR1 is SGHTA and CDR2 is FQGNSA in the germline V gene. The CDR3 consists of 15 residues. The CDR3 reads CASSLGEGGHQPQHF.

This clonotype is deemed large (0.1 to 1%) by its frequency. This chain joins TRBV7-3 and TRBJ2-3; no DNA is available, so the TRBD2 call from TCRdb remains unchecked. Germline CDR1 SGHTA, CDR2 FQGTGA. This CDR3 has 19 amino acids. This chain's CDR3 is CASSLPGLAGGRGTDTQYF.

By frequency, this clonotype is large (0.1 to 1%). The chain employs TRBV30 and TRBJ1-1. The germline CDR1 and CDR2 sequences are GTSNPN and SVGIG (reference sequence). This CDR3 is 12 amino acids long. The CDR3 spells CAWSRVNTEAFF.

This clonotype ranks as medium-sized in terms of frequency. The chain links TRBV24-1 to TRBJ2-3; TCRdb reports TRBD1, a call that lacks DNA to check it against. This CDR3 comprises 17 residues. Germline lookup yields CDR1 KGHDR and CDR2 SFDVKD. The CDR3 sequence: CATSDRWRGPGTDTQYF.

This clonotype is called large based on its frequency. The CDR3 sequence: CASSQTGQNPYGYTF. The J gene is TRBJ1-2, the V gene TRBV3-1; TCRdb gives TRBD1 as the D gene, but with no DNA this cannot be confirmed. CDR1 is LGHDT, CDR2 YNNKEL, per germline (reference sequence). This CDR3 region has 15 residues.

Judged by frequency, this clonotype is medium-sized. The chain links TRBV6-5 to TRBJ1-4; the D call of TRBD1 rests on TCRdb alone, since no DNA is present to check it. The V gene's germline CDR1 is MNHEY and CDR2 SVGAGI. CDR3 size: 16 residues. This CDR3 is CASSPGGTGRGEKLFF.

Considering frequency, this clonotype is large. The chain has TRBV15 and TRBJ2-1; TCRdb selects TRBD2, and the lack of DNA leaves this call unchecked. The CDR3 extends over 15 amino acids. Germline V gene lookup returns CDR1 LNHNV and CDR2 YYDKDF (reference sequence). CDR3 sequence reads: CATSTRLAGGNEQFF.

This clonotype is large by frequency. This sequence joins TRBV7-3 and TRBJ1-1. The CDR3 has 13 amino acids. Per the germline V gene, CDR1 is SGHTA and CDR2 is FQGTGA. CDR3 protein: CASSLEGNTEAFF.